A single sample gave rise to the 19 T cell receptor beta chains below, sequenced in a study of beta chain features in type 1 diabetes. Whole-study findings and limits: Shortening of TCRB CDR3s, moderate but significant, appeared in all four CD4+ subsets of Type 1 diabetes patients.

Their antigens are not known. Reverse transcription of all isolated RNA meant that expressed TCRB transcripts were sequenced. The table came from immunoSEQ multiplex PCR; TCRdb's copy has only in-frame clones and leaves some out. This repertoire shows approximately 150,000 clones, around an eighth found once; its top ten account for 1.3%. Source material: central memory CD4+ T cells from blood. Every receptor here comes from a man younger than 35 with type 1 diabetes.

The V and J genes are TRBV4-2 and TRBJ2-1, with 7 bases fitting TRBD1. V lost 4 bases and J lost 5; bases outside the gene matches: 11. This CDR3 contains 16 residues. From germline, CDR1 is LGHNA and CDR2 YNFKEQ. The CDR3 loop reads CASSLGQATADNEQFF. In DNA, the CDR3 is TGTGCCAGCAGCCTAGGACAGGCCACAGCGGACAATGAGCAGTTCTTC.

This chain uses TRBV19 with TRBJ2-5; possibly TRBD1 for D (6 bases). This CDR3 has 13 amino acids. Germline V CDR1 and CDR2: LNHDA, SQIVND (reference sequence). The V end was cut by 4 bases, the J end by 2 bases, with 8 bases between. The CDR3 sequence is CASSTQGQETQYF. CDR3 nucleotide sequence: TGTGCCAGTAGTACACAGGGTCAAGAGACCCAGTACTTC. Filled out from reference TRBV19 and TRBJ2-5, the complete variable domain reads DGGITQSPKYLFRKEGQNVTLSCEQNLNHDAMYWYRQDPGQGLRLIYYSQIVNDFQKGDIAEGYSVSREKKESFPLTVTSAQKNPTAFYLCASSTQGQETQYFGPGTRLLVL.

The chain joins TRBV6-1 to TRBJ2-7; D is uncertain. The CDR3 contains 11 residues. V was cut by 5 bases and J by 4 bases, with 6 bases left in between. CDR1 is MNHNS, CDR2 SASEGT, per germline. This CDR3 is CASSKEYEQYF. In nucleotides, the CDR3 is TGTGCCAGCAGTAAAGAATACGAGCAGTACTTC.

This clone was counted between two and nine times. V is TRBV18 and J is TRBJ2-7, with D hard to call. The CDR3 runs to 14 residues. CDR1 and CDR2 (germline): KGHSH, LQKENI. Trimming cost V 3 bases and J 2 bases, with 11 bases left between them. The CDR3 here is CASSPRTDTYEQYF. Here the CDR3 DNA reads TGTGCCAGCTCACCGAGGACGGATACCTACGAGCAGTACTTC.

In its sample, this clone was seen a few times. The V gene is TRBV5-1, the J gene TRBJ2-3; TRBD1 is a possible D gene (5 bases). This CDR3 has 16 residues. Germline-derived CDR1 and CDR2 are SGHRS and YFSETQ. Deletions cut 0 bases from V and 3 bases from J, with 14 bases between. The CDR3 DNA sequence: TGCGCCAGCAGCTTGGGGCAGGGCGGTATGACAGATACGCAGTATTTT. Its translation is CASSLGQGGMTDTQYF.

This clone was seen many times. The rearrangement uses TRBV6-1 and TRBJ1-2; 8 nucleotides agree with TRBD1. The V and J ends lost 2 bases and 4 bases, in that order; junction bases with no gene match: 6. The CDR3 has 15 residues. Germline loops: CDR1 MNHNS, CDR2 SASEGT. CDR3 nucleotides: TGTGCCAGCAGTGAAAAGTGGACAGGGACCTATGGCTACACCTTC. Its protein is CASSEKWTGTYGYTF.

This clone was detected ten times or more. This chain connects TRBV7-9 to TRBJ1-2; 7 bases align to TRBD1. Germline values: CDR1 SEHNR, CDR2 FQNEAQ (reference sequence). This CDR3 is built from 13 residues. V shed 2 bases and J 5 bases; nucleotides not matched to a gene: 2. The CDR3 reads CASSLTGEYGYTF. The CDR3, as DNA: TGTGCCAGCAGCTTAACAGGGGAGTATGGCTACACCTTC.

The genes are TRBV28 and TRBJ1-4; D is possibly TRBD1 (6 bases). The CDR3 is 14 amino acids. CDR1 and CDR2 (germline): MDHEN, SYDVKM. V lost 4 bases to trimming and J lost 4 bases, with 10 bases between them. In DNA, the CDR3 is TGTGCCAGCAGTTCCGGGACACTTAATGAAAAACTGTTTTTT. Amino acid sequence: CASSSGTLNEKLFF.

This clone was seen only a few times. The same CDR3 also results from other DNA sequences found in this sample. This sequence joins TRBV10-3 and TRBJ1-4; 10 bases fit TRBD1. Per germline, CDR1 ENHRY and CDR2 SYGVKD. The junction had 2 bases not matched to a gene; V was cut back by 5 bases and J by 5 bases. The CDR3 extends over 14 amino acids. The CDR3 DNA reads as TGTGCCATCAGTCCGGGACAGGGGAATGAAAAACTGTTTTTT. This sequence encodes CAISPGQGNEKLFF.

The DNA of the CDR3 is TGTGCCACCCGGGGCGGCGGTGAAATCAGGCCCCAGCATTTT. It encodes CATRGGGEIRPQHF. The V and J genes are TRBV10-3 and TRBJ1-5, with TRBD1 as a possible D gene (5 bases). The CDR3 has 14 amino acids. V was trimmed by 10 bases and J by 9 bases, leaving 22 bases between them. Germline-derived CDR1 and CDR2 are ENHRY and SYGVKD.

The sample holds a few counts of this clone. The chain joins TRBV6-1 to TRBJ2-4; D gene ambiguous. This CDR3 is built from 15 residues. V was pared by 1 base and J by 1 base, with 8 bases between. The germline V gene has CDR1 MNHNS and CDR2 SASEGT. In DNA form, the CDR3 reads TGTGCCAGCAGTGAAGGCCCGGCGGCCAAAAACATTCAGTACTTC. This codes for CASSEGPAAKNIQYF.

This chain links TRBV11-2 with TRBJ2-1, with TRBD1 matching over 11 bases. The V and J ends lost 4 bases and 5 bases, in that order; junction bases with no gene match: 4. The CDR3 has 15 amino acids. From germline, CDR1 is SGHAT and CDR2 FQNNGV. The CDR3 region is CASSSGTGGNNEQFF. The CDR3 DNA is TGTGCCAGCAGCTCAGGGACAGGGGGTAACAATGAGCAGTTCTTC.

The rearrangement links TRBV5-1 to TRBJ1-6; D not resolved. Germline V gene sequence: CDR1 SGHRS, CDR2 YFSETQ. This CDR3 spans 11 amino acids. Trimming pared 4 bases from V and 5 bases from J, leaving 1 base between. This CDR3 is CASSDNSPLHF. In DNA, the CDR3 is TGCGCCAGCAGCGATAATTCACCCCTCCACTTT.

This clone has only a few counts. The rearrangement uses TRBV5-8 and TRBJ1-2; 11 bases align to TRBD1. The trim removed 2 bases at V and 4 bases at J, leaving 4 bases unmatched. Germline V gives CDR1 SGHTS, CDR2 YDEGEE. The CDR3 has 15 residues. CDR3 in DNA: TGTGCCAGCAGCTTATCCGGGACAGGGGGCTATGGCTACACCTTC. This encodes CASSLSGTGGYGYTF.

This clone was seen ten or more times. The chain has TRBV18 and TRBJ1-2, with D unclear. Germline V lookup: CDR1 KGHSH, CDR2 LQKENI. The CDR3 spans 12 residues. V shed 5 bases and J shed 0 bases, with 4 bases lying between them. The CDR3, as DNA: TGTGCCAGCTCAGAAGCTAACTATGGCTACACCTTC. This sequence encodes CASSEANYGYTF.

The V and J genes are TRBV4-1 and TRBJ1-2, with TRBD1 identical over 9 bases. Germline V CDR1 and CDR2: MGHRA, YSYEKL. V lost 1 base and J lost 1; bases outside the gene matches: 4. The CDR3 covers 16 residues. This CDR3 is CASSQAGTGSNYGYTF. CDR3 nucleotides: TGCGCCAGCAGCCAAGCCGGGACAGGGAGTAACTATGGCTACACCTTC.

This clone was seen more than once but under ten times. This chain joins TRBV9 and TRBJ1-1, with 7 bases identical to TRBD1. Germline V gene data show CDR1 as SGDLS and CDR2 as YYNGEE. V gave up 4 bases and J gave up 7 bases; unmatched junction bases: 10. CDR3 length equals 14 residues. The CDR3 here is CASSHTGTVIEAFF. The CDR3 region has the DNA TGTGCCAGCAGCCACACCGGGACAGTTATTGAAGCTTTCTTT.

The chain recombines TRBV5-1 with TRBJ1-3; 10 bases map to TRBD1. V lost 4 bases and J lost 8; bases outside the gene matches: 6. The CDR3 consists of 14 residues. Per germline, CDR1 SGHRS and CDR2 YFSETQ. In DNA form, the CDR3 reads TGCGCCAGCAGCATCGGCGGACAGGGGGACACCATATATTTT. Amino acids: CASSIGGQGDTIYF. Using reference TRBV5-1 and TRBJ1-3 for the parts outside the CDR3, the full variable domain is KAGVTQTPRYLIKTRGQQVTLSCSPISGHRSVSWYQQTPGQGLQFLFEYFSETQRNKGNFPGRFSGRQFSNSRSEMNVSTLELGDSALYLCASSIGGQGDTIYFGEGSWLTVV.

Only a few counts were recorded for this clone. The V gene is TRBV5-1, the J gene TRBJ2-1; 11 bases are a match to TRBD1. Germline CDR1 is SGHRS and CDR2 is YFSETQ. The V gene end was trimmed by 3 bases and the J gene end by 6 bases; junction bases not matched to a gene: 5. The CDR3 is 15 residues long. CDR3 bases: TGCGCCAGCAGCTCAGGACAGGGGGCCGGCAATGAGCAGTTCTTC. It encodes CASSSGQGAGNEQFF.